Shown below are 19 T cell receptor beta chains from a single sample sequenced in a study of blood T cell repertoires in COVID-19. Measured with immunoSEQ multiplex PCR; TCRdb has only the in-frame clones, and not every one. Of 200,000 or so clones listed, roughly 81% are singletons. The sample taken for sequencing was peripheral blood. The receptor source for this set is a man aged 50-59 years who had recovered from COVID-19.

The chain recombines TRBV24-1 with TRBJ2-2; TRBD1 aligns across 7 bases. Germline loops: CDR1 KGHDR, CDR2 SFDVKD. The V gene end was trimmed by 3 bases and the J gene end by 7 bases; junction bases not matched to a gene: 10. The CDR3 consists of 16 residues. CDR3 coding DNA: TGTGCCACCAGTGATCCACTGACAGGGAACTACGGGGAGCTGTTTTTT. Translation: CATSDPLTGNYGELFF.

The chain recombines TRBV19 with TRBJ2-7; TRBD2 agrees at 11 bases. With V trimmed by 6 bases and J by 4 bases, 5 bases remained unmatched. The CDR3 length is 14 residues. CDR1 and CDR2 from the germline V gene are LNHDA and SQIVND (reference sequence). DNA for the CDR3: TGTGCCAGTAGCACTAGCGGGAGAAGGTACGAGCAGTACTTC. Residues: CASSTSGRRYEQYF.

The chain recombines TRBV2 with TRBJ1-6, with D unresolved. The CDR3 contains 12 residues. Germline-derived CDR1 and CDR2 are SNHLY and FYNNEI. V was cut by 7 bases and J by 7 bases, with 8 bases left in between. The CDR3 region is CASTYMNSPLHF. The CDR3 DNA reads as TGTGCCAGCACATACATGAATTCACCCCTCCACTTT.

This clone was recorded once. CDR3 residues: CASSLLGQVDYEQYF. CDR3 sequence (DNA): TGTGCCAGCAGTTTACTGGGACAGGTGGACTACGAGCAGTACTTC. J is TRBJ2-7 and V is TRBV28, with 8 bases aligning to TRBD1. The germline gives CDR1 MDHEN, CDR2 SYDVKM. The CDR3 totals 15 residues. V gave up 2 bases and J gave up 3 bases; unmatched junction bases: 6.

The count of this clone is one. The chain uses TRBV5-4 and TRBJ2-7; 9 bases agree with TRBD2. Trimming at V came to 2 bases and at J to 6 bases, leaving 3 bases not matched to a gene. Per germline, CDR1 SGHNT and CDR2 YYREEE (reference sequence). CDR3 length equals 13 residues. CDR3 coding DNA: TGTGCCAGCAGCTTTAGCGGGAGTCCCGAGCAGTACTTC. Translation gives CASSFSGSPEQYF.

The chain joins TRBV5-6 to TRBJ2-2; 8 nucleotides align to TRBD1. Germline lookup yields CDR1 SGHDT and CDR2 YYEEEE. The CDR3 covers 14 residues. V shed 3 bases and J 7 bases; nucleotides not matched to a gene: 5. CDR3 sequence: CASSWYDRGGELFF. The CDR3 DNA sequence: TGTGCCAGCAGCTGGTACGACAGGGGCGGGGAGCTGTTTTTT. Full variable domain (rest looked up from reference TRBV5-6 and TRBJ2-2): DAGVTQSPTHLIKTRGQQVTLRCSPKSGHDTVSWYQQALGQGPQFIFQYYEEEERQRGNFPDRFSGHQFPNYSSELNVNALLLGDSALYLCASSWYDRGGELFFGEGSRLTVL.

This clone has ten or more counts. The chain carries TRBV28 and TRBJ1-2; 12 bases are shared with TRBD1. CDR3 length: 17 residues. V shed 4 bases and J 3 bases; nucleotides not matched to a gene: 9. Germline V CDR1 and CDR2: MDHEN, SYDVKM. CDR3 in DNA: TGTGCCAGCAGTTCCGGGACAGGGGGCTTACCCGACTATGGCTACACCTTC. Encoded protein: CASSSGTGGLPDYGYTF.

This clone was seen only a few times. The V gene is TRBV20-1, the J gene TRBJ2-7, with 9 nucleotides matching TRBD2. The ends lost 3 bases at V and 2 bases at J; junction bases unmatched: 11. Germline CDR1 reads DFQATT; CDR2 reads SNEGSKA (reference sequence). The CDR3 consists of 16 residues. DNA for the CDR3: TGCAGTGCTAGTAAGGCTAGCGGGATGGAAACCTACGAGCAGTACTTC. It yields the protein CSASKASGMETYEQYF.

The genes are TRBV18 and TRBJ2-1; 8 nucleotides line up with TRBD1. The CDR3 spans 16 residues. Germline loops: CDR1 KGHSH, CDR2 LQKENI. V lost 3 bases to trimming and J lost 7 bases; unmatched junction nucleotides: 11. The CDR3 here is CASSPATGVPSNEQFF. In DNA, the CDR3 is TGTGCCAGCTCACCCGCGACAGGGGTCCCCTCTAATGAGCAGTTCTTC.

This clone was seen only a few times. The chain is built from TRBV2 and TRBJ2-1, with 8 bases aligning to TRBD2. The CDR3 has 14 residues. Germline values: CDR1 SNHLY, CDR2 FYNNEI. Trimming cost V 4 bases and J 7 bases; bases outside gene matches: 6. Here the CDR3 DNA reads TGTGCCAGCAGTGGGCGGGAGGCCGAGAATGAGCAGTTCTTC. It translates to CASSGREAENEQFF.

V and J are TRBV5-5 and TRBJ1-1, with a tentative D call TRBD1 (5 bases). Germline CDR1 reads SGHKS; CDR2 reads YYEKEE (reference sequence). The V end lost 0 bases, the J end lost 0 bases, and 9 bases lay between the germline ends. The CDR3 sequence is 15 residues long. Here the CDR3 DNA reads TGTGCCAGCAGCTTGGCTGGGGCCTTGAACACTGAAGCTTTCTTT. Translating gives CASSLAGALNTEAFF. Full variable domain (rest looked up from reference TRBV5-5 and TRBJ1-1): DAGVTQSPTHLIKTRGQQVTLRCSPISGHKSVSWYQQVLGQGPQFIFQYYEKEERGRGNFPDRFSARQFPNYSSELNVNALLLGDSALYLCASSLAGALNTEAFFGQGTRLTVV.

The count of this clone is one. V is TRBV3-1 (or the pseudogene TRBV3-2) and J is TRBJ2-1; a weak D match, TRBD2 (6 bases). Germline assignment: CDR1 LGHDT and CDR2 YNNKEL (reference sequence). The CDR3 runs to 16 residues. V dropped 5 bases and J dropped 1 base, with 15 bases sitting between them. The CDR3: CASSFGLLQSYNEQFF. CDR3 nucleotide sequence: TGTGCCAGCAGCTTCGGACTACTTCAATCCTACAATGAGCAGTTCTTC.

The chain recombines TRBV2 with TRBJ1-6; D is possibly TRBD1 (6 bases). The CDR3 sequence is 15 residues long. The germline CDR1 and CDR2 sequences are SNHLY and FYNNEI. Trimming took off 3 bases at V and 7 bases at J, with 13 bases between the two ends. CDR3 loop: CASSDQGIQNSPLHF. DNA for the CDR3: TGTGCCAGCAGTGACCAGGGGATCCAAAATTCACCCCTCCACTTT. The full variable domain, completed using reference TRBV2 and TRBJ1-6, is EPEVTQTPSHQVTQMGQEVILRCVPISNHLYFYWYRQILGQKVEFLVSFYNNEISEKSEIFDDQFSVERPDGSNFTLKIRSTKLEDSAMYFCASSDQGIQNSPLHFGNGTRLTVT.

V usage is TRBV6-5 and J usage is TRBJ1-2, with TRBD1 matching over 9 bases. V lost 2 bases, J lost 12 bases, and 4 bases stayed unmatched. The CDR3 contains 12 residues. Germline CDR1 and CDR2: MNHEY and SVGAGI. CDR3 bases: TGTGCCAGCAGTTACAGCGGACAGGGGAACACCTTC. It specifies CASSYSGQGNTF.

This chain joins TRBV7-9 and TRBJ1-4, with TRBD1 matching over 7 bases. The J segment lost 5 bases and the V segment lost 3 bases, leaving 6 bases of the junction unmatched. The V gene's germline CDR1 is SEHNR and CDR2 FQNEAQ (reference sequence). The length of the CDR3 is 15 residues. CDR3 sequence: CASSLKTGLNEKLFF. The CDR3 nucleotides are TGTGCCAGCAGCTTGAAGACAGGGCTAAATGAAAAACTGTTTTTT.

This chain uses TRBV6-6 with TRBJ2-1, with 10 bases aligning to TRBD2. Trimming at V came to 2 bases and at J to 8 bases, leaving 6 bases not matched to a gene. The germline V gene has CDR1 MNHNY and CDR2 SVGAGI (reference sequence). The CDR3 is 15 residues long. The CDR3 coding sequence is TGTGCCAGCAGTTACATGGCTAGCGGGAGTGATGAGCAGTTCTTC. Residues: CASSYMASGSDEQFF.

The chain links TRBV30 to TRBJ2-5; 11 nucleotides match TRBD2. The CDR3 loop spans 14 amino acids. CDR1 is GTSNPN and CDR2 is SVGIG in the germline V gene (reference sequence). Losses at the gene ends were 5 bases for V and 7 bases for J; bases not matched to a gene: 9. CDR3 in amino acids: CAWGIAGGALTQYF. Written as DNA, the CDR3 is TGTGCCTGGGGCATAGCGGGAGGGGCCTTGACCCAGTACTTC. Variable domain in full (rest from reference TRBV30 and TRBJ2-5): SQTIHQWPATLVQPVGSPLSLECTVEGTSNPNLYWYRQAAGRGLQLLFYSVGIGQISSEVPQNLSASRPQDRQFILSSKKLLLSDSGFYLCAWGIAGGALTQYFGPGTRLLVL.

The CDR3 sequence is CASSKWGGDVGEQYF. In nucleotides, the CDR3 is TGTGCCAGCAGCAAATGGGGAGGGGACGTAGGCGAGCAGTACTTC. V and J are TRBV21-1 and TRBJ2-7; the table's D call, TRBD2, has no DNA check behind it. TRBV21-1 is shown as a pseudogene. The length of the CDR3 is 15 residues.

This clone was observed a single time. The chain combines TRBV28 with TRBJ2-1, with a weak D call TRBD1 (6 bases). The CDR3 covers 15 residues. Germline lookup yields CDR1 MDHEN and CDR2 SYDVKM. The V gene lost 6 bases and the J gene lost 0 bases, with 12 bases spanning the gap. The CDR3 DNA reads TGTGCCAGCAGGGCGACAGGCAGCTCCTACAATGAGCAGTTCTTC. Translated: CASRATGSSYNEQFF.